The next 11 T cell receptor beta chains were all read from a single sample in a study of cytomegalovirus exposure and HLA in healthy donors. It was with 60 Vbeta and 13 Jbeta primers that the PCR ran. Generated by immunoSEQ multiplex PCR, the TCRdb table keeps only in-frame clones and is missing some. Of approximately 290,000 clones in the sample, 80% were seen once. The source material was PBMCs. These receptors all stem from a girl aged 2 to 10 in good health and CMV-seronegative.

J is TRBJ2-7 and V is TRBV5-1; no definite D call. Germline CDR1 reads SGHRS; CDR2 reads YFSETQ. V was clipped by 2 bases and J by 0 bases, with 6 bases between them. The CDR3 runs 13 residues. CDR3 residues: CASSLSLSYEQYF. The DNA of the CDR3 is TGCGCCAGCAGCTTATCCCTCTCCTACGAGCAGTACTTC. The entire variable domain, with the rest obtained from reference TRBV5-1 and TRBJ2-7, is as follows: KAGVTQTPRYLIKTRGQQVTLSCSPISGHRSVSWYQQTPGQGLQFLFEYFSETQRNKGNFPGRFSGRQFSNSRSEMNVSTLELGDSALYLCASSLSLSYEQYFGPGTRLTVT.

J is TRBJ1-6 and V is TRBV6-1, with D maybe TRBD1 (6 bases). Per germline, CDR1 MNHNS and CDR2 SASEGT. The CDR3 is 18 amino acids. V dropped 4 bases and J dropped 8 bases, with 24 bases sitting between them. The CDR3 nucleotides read TGTGCCAGCAGTGCCCCTCGGGGGGCGCGTTGGTTCCATTCACCCCTCCACTTT. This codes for CASSAPRGARWFHSPLHF.

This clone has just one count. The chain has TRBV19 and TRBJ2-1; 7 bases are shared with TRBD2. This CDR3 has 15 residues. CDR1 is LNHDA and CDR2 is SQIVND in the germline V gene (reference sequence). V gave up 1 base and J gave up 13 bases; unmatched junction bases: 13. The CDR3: CASSIARPGLLSQFF. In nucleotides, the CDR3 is TGTGCCAGTAGTATAGCCCGTCCGGGACTACTATCCCAGTTCTTC.

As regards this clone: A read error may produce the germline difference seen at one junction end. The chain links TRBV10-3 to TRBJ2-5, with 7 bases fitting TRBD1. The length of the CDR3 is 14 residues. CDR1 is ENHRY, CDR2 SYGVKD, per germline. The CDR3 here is CAISEAGTEEAQYF. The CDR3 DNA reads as TGTGCCATCAGTGAAGCCGGGACAGAAGAGGCCCAGTACTTC.

CDR3 region: CASSPGRTEAFF. The CDR3 DNA sequence: TGTGCCAGCTCTCCAGGACGGACAGAAGCTTTCTTT. This chain uses TRBV18 with TRBJ1-1, with D tentatively TRBD1 (5 bases). This CDR3 spans 12 amino acids. Per germline, CDR1 KGHSH and CDR2 LQKENI. V lost 6 bases and J lost 8, with 13 bases in between.

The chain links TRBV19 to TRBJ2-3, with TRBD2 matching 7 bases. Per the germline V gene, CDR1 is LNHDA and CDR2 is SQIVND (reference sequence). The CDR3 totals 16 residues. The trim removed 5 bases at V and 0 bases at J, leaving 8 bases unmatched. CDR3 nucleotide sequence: TGTGCCAGTAGTTACCGGGACTACCCTAGCACAGATACGCAGTATTTT. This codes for CASSYRDYPSTDTQYF.

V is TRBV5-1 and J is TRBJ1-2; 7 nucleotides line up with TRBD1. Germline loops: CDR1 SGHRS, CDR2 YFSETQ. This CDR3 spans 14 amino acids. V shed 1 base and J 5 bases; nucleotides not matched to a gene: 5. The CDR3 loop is CASSLRQGDYGYTF. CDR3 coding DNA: TGCGCCAGCAGCTTGAGACAGGGCGATTATGGCTACACCTTC. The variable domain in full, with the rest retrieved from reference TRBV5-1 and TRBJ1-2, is KAGVTQTPRYLIKTRGQQVTLSCSPISGHRSVSWYQQTPGQGLQFLFEYFSETQRNKGNFPGRFSGRQFSNSRSEMNVSTLELGDSALYLCASSLRQGDYGYTFGSGTRLTVV.

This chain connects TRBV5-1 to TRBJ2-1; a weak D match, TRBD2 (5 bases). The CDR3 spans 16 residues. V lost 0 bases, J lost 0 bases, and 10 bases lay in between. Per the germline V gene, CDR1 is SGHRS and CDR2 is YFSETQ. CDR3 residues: CASSLDGMSSYNEQFF. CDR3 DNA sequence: TGCGCCAGCAGCTTGGACGGGATGAGCTCCTACAATGAGCAGTTCTTC.

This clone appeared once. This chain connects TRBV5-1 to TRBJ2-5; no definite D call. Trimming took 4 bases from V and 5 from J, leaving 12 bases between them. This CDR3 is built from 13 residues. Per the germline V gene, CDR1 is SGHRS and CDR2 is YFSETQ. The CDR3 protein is CASSADMAETQYF. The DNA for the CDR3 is TGCGCCAGCAGCGCCGACATGGCGGAGACCCAGTACTTC. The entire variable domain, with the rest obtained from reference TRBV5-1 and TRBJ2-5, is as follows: KAGVTQTPRYLIKTRGQQVTLSCSPISGHRSVSWYQQTPGQGLQFLFEYFSETQRNKGNFPGRFSGRQFSNSRSEMNVSTLELGDSALYLCASSADMAETQYFGPGTRLLVL.

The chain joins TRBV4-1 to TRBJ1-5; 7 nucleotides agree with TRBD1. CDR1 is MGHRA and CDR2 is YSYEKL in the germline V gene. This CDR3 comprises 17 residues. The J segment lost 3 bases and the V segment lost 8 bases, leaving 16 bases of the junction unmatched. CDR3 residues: CASSSTGHYLYNQPQHF. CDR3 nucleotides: TGCGCCAGCTCCTCGACAGGGCATTACCTCTACAATCAGCCCCAGCATTTT.

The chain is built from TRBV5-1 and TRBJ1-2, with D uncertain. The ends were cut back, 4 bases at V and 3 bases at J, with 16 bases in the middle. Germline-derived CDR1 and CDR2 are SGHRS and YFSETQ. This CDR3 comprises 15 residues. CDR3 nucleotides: TGCGCCAGCAGCCTCCACGTTACAGAGTACTATGGCTACACCTTC. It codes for CASSLHVTEYYGYTF.